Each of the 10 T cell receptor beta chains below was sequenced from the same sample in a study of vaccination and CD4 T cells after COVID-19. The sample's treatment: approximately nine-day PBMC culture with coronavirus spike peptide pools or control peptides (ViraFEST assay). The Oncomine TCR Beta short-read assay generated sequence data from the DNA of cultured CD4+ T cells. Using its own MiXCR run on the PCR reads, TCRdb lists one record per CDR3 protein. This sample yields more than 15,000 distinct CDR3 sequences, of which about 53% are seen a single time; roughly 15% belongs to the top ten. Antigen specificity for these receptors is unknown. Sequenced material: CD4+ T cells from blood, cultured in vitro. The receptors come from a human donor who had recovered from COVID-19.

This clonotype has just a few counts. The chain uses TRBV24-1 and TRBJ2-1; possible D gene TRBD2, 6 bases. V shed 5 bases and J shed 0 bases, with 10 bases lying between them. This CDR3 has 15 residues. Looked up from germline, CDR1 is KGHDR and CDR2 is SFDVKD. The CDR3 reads CATSVGGISYNEQFF. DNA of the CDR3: TGTGCCACCAGTGTTGGGGGGATCTCCTACAATGAGCAGTTCTTC.

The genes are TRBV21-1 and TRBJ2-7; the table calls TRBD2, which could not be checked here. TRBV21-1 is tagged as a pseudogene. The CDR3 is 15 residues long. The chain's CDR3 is CASIPAGLAAYEQYF. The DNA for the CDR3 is TGTGCCAGCATCCCCGCCGGACTAGCGGCCTACGAGCAGTACTTC.

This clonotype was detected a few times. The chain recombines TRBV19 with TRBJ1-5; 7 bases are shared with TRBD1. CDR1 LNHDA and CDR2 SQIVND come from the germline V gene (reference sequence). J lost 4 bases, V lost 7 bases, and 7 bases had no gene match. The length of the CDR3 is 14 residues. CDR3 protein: CASTLSQGNQPQHF. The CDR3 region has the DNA TGTGCCAGTACCCTGTCACAGGGGAATCAGCCCCAGCATTTT.

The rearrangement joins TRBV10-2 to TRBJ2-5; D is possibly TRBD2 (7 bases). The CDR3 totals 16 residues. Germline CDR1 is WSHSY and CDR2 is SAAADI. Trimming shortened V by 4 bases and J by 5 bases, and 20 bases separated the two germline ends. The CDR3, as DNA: TGCGCCAGCAGTGGCTCCGGAGGGGGGGCGATGGAGACCCAGTACTTC. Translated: CASSGSGGGAMETQYF.

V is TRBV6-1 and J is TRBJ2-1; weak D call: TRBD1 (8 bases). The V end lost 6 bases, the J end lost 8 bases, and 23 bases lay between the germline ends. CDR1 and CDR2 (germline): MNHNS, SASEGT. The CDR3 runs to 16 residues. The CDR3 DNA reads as TGTGCCAGCAGCCTAGGACTAGGACAGGGTTGGGATGAGCAGTTCTTC. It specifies CASSLGLGQGWDEQFF.

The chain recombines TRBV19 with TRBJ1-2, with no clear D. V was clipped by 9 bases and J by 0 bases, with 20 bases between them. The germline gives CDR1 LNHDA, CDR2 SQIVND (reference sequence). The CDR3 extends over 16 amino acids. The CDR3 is CASEIPSGRTNYGYTF. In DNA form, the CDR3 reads TGTGCCAGCGAAATCCCGTCCGGCAGAACTAACTATGGCTACACCTTC.

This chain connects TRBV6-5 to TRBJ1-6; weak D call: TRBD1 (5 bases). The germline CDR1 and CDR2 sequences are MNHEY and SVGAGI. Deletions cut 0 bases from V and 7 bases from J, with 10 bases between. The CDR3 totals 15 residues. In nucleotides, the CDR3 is TGTGCCAGCAGTTACTCGACTCGACAGAATTCACCCCTCCACTTT. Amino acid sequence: CASSYSTRQNSPLHF.

In nucleotides, the CDR3 is TGTGCCAGCTCACCGGGCAGAACTGGGAGCAATCAGCCCCAGCATTTT. Protein sequence: CASSPGRTGSNQPQHF. The chain employs TRBV18 and TRBJ1-5; D remains unclear. This CDR3 is built from 16 residues. Trimming stripped 3 bases from V and 1 base from J, with 13 bases between. Looked up from germline, CDR1 is KGHSH and CDR2 is LQKENI.

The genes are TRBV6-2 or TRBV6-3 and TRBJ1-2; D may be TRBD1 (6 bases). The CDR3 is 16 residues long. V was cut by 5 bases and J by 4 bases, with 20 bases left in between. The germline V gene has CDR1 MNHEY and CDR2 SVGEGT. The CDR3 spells CASSKDQPTGAYGYTF. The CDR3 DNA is TGTGCCAGCAGTAAGGACCAACCGACAGGAGCCTATGGCTACACCTTC.

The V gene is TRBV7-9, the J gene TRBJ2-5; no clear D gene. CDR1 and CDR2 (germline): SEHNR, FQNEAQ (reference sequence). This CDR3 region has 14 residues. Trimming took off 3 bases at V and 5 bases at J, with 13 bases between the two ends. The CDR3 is CASSFRTKVETQYF. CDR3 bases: TGTGCCAGCAGCTTCCGTACGAAGGTTGAGACCCAGTACTTC. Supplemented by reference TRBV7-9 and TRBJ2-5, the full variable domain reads DTGVSQNPRHKITKRGQNVTFRCDPISEHNRLYWYRQTLGQGPEFLTYFQNEAQLEKSRLLSDRFSAERPKGSFSTLEIQRTEQGDSAMYLCASSFRTKVETQYFGPGTRLLVL.